This T cell receptor beta chain was observed in a study of blood T cell repertoires in COVID-19. Study in general: The cDNA or gDNA used as material had been derived from T cells, B-cell-depleted T cells, or PBMCs.

Authors' analysis steps: Amplification with reference gene primers provided the estimates of nucleated cell counts. Assay: immunoSEQ multiplex PCR; the TCRdb copy retains only in-frame clones and omits some. Clone size and V and J calls were adopted from that table, with D and trimming inferred from the DNA. The sample shows a few hundred thousand clones, around 87% of them seen only once. Enrollees, about 18 to 89 years old, lived in approximately 25 US areas. Germline V gene lookup returns CDR1 KGHSH and CDR2 LQKENI. Trimming removed 3 bases at V and 4 bases at J, with 15 bases between. The CDR3 runs 15 residues.

The receptor comes from a man between 18 and 35 years old who had recovered from COVID-19. Source material: PBMCs or T cells enriched from blood (not recorded which). V and J are TRBV18 and TRBJ1-1; a possible D gene is TRBD1 (5 bases). The CDR3 bases are TGTGCCAGCTCACCGGGCGGCAGGGTGGGCACTGAAGCTTTCTTT. Its translation is CASSPGGRVGTEAFF.